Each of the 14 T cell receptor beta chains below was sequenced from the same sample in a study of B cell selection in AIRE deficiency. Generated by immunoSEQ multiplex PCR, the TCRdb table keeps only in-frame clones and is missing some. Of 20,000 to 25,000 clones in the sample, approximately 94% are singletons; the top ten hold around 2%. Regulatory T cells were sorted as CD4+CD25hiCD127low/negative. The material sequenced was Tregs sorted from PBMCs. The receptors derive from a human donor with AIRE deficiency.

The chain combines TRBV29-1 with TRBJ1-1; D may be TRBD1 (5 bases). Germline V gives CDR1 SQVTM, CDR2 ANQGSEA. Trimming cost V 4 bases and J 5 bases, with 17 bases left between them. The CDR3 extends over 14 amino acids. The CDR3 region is CSVVVVGVGTEAFF. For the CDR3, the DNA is TGCAGCGTTGTGGTCGTGGGGGTAGGAACTGAAGCTTTCTTT.

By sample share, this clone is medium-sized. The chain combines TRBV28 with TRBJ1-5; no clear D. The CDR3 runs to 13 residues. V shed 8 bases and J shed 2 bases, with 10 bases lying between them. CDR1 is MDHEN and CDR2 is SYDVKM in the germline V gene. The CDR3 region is CASGPLGNQPQHF. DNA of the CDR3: TGTGCCAGCGGCCCTTTAGGCAATCAGCCCCAGCATTTT.

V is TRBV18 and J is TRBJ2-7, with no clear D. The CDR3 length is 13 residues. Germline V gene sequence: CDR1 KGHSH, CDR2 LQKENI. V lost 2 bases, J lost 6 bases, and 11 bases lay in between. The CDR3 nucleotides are TGTGCCAGCTCACCAAACGTGGGCGGCGAGCAGTACTTC. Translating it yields CASSPNVGGEQYF.

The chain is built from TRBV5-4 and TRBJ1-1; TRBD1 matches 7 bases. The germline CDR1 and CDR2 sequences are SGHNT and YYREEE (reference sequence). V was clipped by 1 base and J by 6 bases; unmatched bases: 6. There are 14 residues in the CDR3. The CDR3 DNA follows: TGTGCCAGCAGCTTGCAACAGGGGAGCGCTGAAGCTTTCTTT. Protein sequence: CASSLQQGSAEAFF.

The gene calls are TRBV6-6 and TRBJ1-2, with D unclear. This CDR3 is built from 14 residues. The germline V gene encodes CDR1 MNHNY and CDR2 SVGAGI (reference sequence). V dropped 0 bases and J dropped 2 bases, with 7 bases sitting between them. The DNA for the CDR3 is TGTGCCAGCAGTTACTCGGGCAGAAACTATGGCTACACCTTC. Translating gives CASSYSGRNYGYTF.

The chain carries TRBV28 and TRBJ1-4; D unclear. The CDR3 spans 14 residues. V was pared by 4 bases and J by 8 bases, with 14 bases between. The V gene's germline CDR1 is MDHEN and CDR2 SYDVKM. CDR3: CASSSSDLGEKLFF. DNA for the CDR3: TGTGCCAGCAGTTCCTCCGACCTGGGAGAAAAACTGTTTTTT.

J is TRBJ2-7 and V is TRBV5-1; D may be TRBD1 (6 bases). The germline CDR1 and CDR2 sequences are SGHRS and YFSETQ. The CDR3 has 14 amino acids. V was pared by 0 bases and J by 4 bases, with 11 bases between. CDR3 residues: CASSLVTQGYEQYF. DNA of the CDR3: TGCGCCAGCAGCTTGGTCACACAGGGTTACGAGCAGTACTTC.

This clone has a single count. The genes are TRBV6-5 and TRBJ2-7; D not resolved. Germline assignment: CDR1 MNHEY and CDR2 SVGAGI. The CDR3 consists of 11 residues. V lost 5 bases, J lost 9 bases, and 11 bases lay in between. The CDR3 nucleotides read TGTGCCAGCAGTACCTCCATCCGGCAGTACTTC. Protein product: CASSTSIRQYF.

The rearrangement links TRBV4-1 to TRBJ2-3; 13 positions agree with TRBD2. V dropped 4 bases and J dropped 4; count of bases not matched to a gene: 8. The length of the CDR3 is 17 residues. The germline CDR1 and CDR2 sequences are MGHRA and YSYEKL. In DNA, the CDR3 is TGCGCCAGCAGCCTAAAACGGACTAGCGGGAGTCCAGATACGCAGTATTTT. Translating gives CASSLKRTSGSPDTQYF.

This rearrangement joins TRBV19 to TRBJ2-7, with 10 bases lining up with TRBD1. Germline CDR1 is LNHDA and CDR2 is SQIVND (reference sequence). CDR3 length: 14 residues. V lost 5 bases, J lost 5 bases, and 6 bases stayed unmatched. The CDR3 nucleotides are TGTGCCAGTAGTTCGTTGGACAGGGGGAACGAGCAGTACTTC. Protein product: CASSSLDRGNEQYF. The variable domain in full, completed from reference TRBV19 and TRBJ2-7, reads DGGITQSPKYLFRKEGQNVTLSCEQNLNHDAMYWYRQDPGQGLRLIYYSQIVNDFQKGDIAEGYSVSREKKESFPLTVTSAQKNPTAFYLCASSSLDRGNEQYFGPGTRLTVT.

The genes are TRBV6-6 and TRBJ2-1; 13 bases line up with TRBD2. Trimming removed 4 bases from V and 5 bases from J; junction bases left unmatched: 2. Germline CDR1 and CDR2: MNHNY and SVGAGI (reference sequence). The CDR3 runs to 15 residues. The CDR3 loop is CASSWGLAGHNEQFF. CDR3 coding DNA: TGTGCCAGCAGTTGGGGACTAGCGGGACACAATGAGCAGTTCTTC.

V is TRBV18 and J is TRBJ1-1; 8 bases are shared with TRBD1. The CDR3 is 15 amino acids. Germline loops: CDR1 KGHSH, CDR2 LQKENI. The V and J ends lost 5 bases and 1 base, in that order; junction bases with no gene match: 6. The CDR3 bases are TGTGCCAGCTCAGTATTGGGACAGGCGAACACTGAAGCTTTCTTT. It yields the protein CASSVLGQANTEAFF.

The CDR3 here is CASSLGQGYNEQFF. The CDR3 bases are TGCGCCAGCAGCTTGGGACAGGGATACAATGAGCAGTTCTTC. The chain links TRBV5-1 to TRBJ2-1; 7 bases align to TRBD1. Losses at the gene ends were 0 bases for V and 4 bases for J; bases not matched to a gene: 1. Germline V gives CDR1 SGHRS, CDR2 YFSETQ. CDR3 length: 14 residues.

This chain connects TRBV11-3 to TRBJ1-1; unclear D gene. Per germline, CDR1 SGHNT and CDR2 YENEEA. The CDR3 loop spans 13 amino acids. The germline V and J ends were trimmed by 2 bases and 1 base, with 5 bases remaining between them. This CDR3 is CASSLNGNTEAFF. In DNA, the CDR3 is TGTGCCAGCAGCTTAAATGGGAACACTGAAGCTTTCTTT.